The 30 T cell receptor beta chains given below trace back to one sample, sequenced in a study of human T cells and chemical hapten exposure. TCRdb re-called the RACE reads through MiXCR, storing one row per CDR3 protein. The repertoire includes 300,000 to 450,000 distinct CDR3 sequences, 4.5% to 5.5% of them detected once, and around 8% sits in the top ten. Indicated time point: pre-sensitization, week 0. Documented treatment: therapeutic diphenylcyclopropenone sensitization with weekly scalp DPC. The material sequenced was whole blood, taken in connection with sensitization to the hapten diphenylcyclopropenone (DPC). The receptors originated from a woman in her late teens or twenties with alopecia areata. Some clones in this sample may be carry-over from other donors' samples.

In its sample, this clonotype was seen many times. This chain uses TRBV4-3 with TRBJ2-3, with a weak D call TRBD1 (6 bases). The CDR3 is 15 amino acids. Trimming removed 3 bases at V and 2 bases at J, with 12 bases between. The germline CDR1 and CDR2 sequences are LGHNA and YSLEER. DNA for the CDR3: TGCGCCAGCAGCCACGGACAGCTACACACAGATACGCAGTATTTT. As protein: CASSHGQLHTDTQYF.

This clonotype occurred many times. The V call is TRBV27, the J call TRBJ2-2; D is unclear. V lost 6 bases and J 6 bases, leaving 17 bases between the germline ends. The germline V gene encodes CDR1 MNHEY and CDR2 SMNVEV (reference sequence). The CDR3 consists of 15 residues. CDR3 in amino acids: CASSLLGLQPGELFF. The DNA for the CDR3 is TGTGCCAGCAGCCTCCTGGGCCTACAACCCGGGGAGCTGTTTTTT.

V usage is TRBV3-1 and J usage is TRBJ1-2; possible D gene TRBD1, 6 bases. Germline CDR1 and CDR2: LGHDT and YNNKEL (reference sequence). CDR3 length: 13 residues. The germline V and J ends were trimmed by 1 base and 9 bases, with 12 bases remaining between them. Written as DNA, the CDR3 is TGTGCCAGCAGCCAAGCGGGGGGCGGAAGCTACACCTTC. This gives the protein CASSQAGGGSYTF.

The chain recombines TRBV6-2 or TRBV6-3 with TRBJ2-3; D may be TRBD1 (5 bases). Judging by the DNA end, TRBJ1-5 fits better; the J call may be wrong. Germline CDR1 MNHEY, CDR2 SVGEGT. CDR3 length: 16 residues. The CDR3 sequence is CASSYGTSGSTDTQHF. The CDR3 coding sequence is TGTGCCAGCAGTTACGGGACTAGCGGAAGCACAGATACGCAGCATTTT.

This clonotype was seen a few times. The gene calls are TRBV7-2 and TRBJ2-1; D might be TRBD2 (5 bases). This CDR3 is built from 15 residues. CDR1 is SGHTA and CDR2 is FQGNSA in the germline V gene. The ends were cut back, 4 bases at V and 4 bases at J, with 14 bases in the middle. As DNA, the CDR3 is TGTGCCAGCAGCTCCGAGCGGTATACTTACAATGAGCAGTTCTTC. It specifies CASSSERYTYNEQFF.

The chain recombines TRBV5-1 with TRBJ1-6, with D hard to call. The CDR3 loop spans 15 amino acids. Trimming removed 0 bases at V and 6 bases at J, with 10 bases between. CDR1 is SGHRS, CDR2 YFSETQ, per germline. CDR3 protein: CASSLGVQANSPLHF. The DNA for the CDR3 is TGCGCCAGCAGCTTGGGGGTCCAGGCTAATTCACCCCTCCACTTT.

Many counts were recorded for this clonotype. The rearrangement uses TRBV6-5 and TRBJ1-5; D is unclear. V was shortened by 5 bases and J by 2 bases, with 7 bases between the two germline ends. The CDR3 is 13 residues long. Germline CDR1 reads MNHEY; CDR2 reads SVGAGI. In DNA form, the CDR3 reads TGTGCCAGCAGTCAGGCGCGCAATCAGCCCCAGCATTTT. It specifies CASSQARNQPQHF.

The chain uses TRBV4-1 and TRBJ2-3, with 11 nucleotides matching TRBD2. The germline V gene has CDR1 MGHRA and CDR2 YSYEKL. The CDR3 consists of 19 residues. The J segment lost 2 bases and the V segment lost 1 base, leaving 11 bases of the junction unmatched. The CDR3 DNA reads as TGCGCCAGCAGCCAAGGCGAGACTAGCGGGGACCTCTACACAGATACGCAGTATTTT. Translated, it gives CASSQGETSGDLYTDTQYF.

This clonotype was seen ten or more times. CDR3 sequence reads: CSASGAVSKNIQYF. Here the CDR3 DNA reads TGCAGTGCTAGCGGGGCCGTCAGCAAAAACATTCAGTACTTC. The J gene is TRBJ2-4, the V gene TRBV20-1; D is perhaps TRBD1 or TRBD2 (5 bases each). CDR1 and CDR2 from the germline V gene are DFQATT and SNEGSKA (reference sequence). This CDR3 is 14 amino acids long. V lost 3 bases to trimming and J lost 3 bases, with 12 bases between them.

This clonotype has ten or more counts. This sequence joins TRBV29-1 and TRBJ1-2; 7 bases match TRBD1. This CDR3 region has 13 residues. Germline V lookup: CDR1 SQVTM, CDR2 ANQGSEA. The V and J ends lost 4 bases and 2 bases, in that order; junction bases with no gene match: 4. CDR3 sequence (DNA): TGCAGCGTTGCTATGGGACAGAACTATGGCTACACCTTC. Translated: CSVAMGQNYGYTF.

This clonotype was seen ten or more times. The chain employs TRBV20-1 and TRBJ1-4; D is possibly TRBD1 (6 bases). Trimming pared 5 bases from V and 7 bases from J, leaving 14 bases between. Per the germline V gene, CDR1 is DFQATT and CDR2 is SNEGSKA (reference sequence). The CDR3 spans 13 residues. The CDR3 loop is CSAETGQPEKLFF. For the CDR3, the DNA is TGCAGTGCTGAGACCGGACAGCCTGAAAAACTGTTTTTT.

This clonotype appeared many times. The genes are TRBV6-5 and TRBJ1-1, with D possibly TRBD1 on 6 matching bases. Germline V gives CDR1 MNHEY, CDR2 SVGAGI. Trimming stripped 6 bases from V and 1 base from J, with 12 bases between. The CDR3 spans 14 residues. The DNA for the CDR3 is TGTGCCAGCAGCTGGACAGAGTCGAACACTGAAGCTTTCTTT. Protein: CASSWTESNTEAFF.

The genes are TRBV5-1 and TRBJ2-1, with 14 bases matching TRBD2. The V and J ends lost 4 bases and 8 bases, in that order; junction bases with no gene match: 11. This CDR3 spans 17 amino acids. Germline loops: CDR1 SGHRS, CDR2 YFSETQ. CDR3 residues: CASSPGLAGDRVDEQFF. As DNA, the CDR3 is TGCGCCAGCAGCCCGGGACTAGCGGGGGATCGCGTCGATGAGCAGTTCTTC.

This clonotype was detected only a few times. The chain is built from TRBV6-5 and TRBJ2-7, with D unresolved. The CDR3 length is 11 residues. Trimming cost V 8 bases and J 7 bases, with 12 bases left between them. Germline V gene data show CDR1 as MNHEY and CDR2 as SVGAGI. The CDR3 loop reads CASGTQLEQYF. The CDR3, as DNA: TGTGCCAGCGGAACCCAGTTAGAGCAGTACTTC.

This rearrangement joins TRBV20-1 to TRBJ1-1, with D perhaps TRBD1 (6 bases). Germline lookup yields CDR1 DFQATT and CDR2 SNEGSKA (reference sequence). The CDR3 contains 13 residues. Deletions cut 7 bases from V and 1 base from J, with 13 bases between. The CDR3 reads CSGYRDKNTEAFF. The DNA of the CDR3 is TGCAGTGGCTACAGGGACAAGAACACTGAAGCTTTCTTT.

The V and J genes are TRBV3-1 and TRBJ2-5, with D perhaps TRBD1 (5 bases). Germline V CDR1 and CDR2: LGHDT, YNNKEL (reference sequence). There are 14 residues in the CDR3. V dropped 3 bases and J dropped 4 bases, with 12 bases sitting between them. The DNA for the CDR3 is TGTGCCAGCAGCCAGGTCCAGGGCCGAGAGACCCAGTACTTC. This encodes CASSQVQGRETQYF.

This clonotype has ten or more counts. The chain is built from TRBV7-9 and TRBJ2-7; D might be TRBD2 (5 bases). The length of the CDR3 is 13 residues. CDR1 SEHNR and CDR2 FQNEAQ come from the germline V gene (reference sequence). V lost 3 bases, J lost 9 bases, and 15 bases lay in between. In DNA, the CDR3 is TGTGCCAGCAGCTTCACTGTTAAAAGCGGGCAGTACTTC. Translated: CASSFTVKSGQYF.

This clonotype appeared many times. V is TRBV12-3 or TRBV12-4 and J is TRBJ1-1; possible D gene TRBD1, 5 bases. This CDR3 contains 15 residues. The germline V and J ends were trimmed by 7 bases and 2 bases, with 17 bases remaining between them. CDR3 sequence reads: CASILRQTGNTEAFF. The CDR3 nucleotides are TGTGCCAGCATCCTCAGACAGACCGGAAACACTGAAGCTTTCTTT.

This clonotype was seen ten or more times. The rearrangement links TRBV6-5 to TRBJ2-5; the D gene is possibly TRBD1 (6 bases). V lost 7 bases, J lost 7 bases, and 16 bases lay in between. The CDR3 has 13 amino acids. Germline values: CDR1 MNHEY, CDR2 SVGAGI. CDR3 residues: CASTLSGEGTQYF. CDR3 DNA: TGTGCCAGCACCTTATCAGGGGAAGGGACCCAGTACTTC.

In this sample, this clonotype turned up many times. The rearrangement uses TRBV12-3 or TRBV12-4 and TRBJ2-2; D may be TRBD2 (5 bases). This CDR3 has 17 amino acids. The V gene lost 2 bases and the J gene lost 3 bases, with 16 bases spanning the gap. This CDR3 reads CASSLMGLIGDTGELFF. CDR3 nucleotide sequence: TGTGCCAGCAGTTTAATGGGCCTGATCGGGGACACCGGGGAGCTGTTTTTT.

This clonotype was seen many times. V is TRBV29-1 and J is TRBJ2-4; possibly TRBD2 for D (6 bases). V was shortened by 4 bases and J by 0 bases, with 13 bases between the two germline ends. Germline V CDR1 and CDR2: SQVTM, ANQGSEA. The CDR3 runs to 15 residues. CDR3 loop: CSVGRDSSAKNIQYF. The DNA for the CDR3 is TGCAGCGTTGGGAGGGATTCATCAGCCAAAAACATTCAGTACTTC.

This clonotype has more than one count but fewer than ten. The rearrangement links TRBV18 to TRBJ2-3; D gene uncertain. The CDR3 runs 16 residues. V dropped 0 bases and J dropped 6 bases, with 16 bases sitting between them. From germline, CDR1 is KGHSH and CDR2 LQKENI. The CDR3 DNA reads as TGTGCCAGCTCACCACCCCCGGTTCAAGGATGGGATACGCAGTATTTT. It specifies CASSPPPVQGWDTQYF.

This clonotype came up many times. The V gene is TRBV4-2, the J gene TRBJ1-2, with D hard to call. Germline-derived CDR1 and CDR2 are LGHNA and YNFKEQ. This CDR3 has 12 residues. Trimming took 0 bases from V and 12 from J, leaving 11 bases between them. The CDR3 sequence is CASSQENPPHTF. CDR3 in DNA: TGTGCCAGCAGCCAAGAAAACCCCCCACACACCTTC.

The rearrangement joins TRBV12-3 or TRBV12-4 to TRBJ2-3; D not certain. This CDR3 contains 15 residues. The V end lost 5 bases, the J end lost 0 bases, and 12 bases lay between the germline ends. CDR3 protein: CASSPGKASTDTQYF. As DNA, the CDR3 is TGTGCCAGCAGTCCAGGAAAAGCGAGCACAGATACGCAGTATTTT.

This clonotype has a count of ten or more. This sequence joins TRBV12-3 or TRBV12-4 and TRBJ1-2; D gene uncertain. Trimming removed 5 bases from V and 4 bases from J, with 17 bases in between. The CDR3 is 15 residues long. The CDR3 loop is CASSERVRLSYGYTF. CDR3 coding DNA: TGTGCCAGCAGTGAAAGGGTACGGCTTTCCTATGGCTACACCTTC.

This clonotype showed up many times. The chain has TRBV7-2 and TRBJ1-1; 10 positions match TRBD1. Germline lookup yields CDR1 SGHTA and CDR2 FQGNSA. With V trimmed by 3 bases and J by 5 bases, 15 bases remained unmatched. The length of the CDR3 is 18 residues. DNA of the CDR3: TGTGCCAGCAGCTTTTCCCCAGGGACAGGGGTGCCGAATACTGAAGCTTTCTTT. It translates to CASSFSPGTGVPNTEAFF.

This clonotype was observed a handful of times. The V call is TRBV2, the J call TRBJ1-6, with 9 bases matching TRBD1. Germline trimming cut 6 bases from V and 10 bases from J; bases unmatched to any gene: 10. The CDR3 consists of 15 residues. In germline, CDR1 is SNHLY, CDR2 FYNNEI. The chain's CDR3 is CASRIQGAQGSPLHF. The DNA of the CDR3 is TGTGCCAGCAGGATACAGGGGGCGCAAGGGTCACCCCTCCACTTT.

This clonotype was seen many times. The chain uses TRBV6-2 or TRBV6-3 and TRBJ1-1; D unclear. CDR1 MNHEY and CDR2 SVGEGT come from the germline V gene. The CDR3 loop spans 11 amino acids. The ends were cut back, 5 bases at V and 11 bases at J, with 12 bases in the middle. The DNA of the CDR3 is TGTGCCAGCAGTCGTGGGCCTTGGGCTTTCTTT. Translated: CASSRGPWAFF.

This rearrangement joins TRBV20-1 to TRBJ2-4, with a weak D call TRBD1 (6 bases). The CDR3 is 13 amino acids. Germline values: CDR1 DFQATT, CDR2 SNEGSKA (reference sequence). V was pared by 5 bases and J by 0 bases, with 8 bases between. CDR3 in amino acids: CSARQEAKNIQYF. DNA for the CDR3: TGCAGTGCTCGACAGGAAGCCAAAAACATTCAGTACTTC.

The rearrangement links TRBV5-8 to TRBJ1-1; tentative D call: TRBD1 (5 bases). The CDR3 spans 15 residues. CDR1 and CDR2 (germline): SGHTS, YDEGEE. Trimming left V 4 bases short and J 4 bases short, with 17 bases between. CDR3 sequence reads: CASSGVTGLSTEAFF. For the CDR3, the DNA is TGTGCCAGCAGCGGTGTCACGGGGCTGTCCACTGAAGCTTTCTTT.